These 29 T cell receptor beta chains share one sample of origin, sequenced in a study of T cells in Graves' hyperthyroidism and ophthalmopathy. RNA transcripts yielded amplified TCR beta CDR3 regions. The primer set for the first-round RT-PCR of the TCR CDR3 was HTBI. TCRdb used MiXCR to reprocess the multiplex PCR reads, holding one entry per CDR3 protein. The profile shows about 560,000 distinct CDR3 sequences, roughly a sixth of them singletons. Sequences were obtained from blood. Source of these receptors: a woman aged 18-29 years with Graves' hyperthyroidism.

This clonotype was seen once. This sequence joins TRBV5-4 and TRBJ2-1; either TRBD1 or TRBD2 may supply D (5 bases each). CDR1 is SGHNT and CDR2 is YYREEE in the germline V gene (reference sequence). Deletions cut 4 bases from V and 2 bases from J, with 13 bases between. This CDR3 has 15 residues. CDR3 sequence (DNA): TGTGCCAGCAGCCCGGGACCCCAGACCTACAATGAGCAGTTCTTC. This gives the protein CASSPGPQTYNEQFF.

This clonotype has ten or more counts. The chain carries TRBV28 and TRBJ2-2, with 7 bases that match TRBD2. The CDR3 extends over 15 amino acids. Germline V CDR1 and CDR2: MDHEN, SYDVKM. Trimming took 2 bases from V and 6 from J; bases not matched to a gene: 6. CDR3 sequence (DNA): TGTGCCAGCAGTTTACTTGGACTAGAACCCGGGGAGCTGTTTTTT. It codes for CASSLLGLEPGELFF.

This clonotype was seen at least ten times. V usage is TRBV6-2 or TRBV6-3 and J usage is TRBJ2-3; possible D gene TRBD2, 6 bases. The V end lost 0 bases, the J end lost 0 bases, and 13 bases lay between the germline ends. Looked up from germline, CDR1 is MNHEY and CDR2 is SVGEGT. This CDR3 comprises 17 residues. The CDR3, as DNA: TGTGCCAGCAGTTACTCCAGCGAGGCGGGGAGCACAGATACGCAGTATTTT. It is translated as CASSYSSEAGSTDTQYF.

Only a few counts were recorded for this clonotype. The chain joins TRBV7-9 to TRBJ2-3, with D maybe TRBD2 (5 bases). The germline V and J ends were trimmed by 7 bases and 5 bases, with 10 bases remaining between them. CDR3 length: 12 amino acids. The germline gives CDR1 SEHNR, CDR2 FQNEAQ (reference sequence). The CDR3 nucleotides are TGTGCCAGCACCGAGGGCCTAGATACGCAGTATTTT. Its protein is CASTEGLDTQYF.

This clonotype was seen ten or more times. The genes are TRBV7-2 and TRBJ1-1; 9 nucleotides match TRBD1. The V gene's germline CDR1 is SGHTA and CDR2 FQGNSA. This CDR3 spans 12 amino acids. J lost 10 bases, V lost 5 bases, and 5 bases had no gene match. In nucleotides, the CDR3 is TGTGCCAGCAGCGAAGTGGGACAGGGAGCTTTCTTT. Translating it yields CASSEVGQGAFF.

The CDR3 region has the DNA TGTGCCAGCAGTTACGATCGGGCGGGGGGGCCAGATACGCAGTATTTT. Its protein is CASSYDRAGGPDTQYF. The chain joins TRBV6-2 or TRBV6-3 to TRBJ2-3; 9 bases fit TRBD2. The ends lost 2 bases at V and 4 bases at J; junction bases unmatched: 7. The CDR3 runs to 16 residues. Germline V gene data show CDR1 as MNHEY and CDR2 as SVGEGT.

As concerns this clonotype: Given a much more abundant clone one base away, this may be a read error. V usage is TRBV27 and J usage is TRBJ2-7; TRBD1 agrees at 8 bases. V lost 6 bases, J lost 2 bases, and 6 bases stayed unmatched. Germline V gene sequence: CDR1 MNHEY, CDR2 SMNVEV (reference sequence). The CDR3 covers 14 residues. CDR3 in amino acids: CASRLEQGAYEQYF. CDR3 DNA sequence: TGTGCCAGCAGGTTAGAACAGGGGGCCTACGAGCAGTACTTC.

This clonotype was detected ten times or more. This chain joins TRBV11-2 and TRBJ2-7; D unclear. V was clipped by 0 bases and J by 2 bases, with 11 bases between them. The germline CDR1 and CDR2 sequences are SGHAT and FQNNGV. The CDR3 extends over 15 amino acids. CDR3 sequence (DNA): TGTGCCAGCAGCTTAGATTGGGGAAAAACCTACGAGCAGTACTTC. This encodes CASSLDWGKTYEQYF. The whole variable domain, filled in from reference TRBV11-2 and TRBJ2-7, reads EAGVAQSPRYKIIEKRQSVAFWCNPISGHATLYWYQQILGQGPKLLIQFQNNGVVDDSQLPKDRFSAERLKGVDSTLKIQPAKLEDSAVYLCASSLDWGKTYEQYFGPGTRLTVT.

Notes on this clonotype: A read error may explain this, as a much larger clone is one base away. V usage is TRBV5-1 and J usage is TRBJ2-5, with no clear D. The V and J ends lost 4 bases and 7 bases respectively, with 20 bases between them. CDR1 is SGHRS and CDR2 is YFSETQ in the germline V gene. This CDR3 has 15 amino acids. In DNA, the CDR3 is TGCGCCAGCAGCCCCTCCGATGGTTGTGAGGCGACCCAGTACTTC. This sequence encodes CASSPSDGCEATQYF.

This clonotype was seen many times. CDR3: CASSRDGAEAFF. The CDR3 nucleotides read TGTGCCAGCAGCCGCGACGGGGCTGAAGCTTTCTTT. The chain links TRBV13 to TRBJ1-1; D is ambiguous. CDR3 length equals 12 residues. CDR1 is PRHDT, CDR2 FYEKMQ, per germline (reference sequence). Trimming cost V 5 bases and J 6 bases, with 10 bases left between them.

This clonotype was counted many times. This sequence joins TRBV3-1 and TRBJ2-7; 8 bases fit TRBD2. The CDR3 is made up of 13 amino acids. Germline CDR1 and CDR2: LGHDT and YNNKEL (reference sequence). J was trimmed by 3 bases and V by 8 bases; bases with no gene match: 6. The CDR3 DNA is TGTGCCAGCCAGGCGGGAGGCCTCTACGAGCAGTACTTC. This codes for CASQAGGLYEQYF.

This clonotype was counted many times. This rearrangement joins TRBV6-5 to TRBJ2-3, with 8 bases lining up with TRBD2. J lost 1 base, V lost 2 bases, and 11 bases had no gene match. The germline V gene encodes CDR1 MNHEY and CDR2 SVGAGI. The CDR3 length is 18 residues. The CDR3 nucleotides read TGTGCCAGCAGTTACAGGAGAGAAGCGGGAGTCGGCACAGATACGCAGTATTTT. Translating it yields CASSYRREAGVGTDTQYF.

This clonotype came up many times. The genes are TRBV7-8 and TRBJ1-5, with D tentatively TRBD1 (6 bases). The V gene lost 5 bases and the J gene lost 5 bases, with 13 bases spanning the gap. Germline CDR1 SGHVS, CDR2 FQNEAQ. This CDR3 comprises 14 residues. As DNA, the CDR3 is TGTGCCAGCAGCCGCTTGGGGGGCGATCAGCCCCAGCATTTT. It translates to CASSRLGGDQPQHF.

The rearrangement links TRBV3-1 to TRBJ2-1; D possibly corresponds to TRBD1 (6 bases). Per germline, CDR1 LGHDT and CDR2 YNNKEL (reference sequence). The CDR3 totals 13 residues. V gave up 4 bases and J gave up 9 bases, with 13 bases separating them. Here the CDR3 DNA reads TGTGCCAGCAGCCCCTACAGGGACACTGAGCAGTTCTTC. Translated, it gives CASSPYRDTEQFF.

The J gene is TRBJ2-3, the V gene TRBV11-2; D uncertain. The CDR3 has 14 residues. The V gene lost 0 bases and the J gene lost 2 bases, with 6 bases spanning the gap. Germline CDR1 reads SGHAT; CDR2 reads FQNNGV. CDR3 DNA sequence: TGTGCCAGCAGCTTAGAATGGATCACAGATACGCAGTATTTT. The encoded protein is CASSLEWITDTQYF.

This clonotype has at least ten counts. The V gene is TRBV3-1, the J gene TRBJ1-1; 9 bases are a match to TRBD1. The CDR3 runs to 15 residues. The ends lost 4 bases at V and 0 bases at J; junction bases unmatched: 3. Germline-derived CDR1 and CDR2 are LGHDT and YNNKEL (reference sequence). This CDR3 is CASSRGTGLNTEAFF. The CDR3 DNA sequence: TGTGCCAGCAGCCGAGGGACAGGGTTGAACACTGAAGCTTTCTTT.

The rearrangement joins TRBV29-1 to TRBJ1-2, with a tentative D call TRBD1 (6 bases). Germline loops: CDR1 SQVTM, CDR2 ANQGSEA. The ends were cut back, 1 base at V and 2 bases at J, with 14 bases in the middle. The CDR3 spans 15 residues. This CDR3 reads CSVEGFGGRNYGYTF. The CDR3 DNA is TGCAGCGTTGAAGGGTTCGGGGGGCGGAACTATGGCTACACCTTC.

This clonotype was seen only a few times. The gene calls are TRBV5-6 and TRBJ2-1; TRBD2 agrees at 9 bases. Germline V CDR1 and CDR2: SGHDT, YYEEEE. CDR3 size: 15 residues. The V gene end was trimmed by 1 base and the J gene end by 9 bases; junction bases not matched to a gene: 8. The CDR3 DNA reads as TGTGCCAGCAGCTTGCTAGCGGGGTTTAGCGGTGAGCAGTTCTTC. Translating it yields CASSLLAGFSGEQFF.

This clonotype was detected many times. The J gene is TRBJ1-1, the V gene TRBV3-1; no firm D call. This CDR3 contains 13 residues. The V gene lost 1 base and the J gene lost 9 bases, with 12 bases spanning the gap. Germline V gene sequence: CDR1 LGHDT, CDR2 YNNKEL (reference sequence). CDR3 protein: CASSQGRTVKAFF. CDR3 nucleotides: TGTGCCAGCAGCCAAGGAAGGACGGTGAAAGCTTTCTTT.

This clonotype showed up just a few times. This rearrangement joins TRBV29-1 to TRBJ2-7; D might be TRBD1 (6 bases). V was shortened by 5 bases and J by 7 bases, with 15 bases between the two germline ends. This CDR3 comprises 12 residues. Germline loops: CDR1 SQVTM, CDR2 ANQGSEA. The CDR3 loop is CSVLDRKGEQYF. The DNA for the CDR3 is TGCAGCGTTTTGGACAGAAAGGGGGAGCAGTACTTC.

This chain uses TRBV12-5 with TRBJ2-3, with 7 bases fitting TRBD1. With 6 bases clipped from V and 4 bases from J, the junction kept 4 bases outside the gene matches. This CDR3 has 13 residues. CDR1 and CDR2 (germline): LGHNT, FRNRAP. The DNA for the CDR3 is TGTGCTAGTGGCAGGGACAGCGCAGATACGCAGTATTTT. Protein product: CASGRDSADTQYF.

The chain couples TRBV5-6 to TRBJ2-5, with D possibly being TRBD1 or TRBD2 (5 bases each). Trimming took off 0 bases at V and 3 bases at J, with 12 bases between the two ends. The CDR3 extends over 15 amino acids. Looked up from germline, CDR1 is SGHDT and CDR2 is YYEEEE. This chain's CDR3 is CASSLVLQGEETQYF. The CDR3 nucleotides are TGTGCCAGCAGCTTGGTGCTGCAGGGAGAAGAGACCCAGTACTTC.

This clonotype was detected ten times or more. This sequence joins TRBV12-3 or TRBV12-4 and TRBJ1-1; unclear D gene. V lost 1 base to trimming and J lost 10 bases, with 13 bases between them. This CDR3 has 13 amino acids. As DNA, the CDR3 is TGTGCCAGCAGTTTAGGCCGTATAAAGCGAGCTTTCTTT. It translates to CASSLGRIKRAFF.

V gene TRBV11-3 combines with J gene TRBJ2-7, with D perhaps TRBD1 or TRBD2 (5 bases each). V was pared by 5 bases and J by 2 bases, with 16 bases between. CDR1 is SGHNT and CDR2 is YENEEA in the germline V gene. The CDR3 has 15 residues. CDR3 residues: CASSRSSGAPYEQYF. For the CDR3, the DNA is TGTGCCAGCAGCCGAAGCTCCGGGGCCCCCTACGAGCAGTACTTC.

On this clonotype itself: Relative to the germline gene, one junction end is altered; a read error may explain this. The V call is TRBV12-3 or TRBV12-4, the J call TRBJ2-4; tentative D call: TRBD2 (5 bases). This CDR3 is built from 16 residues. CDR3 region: CASSLFGELAKSIQYF. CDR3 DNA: TGTGCCAGCAGTTTATTCGGGGAGCTAGCCAAAAGCATTCAGTACTTC.

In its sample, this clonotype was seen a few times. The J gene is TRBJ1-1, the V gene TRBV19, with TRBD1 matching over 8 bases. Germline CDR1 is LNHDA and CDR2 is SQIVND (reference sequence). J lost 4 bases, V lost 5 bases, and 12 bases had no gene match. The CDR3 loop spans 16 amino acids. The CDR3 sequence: CASSPGPTGGITEAFF. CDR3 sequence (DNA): TGTGCCAGTAGTCCCGGACCTACAGGGGGGATCACTGAAGCTTTCTTT. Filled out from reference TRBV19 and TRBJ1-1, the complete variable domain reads DGGITQSPKYLFRKEGQNVTLSCEQNLNHDAMYWYRQDPGQGLRLIYYSQIVNDFQKGDIAEGYSVSREKKESFPLTVTSAQKNPTAFYLCASSPGPTGGITEAFFGQGTRLTVV.

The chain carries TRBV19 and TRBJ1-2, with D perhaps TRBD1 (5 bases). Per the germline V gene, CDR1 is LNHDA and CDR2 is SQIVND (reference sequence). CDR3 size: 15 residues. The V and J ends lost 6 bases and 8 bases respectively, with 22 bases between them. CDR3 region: CASRHAGTSVRGYTF. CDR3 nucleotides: TGTGCCAGTAGACACGCCGGGACTTCCGTGAGGGGCTACACCTTC. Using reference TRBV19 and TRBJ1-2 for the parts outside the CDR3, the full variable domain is DGGITQSPKYLFRKEGQNVTLSCEQNLNHDAMYWYRQDPGQGLRLIYYSQIVNDFQKGDIAEGYSVSREKKESFPLTVTSAQKNPTAFYLCASRHAGTSVRGYTFGSGTRLTVV.

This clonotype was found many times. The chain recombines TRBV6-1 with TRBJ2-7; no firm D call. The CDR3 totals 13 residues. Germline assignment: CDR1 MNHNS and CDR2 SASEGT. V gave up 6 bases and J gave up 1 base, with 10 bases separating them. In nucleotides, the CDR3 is TGTGCCAGCAGGGATGCACGATCCTACGAGCAGTACTTC. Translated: CASRDARSYEQYF.

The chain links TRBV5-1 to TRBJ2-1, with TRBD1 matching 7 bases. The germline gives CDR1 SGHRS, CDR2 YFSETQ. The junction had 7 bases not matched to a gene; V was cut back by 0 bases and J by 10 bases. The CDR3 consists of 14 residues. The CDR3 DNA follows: TGCGCCAGCAGCTTGGTCCAGGGGGTTGGAGAGCAGTTCTTC. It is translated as CASSLVQGVGEQFF.